Following are 20 T cell receptor beta chains from one sample sequenced in a study of cytomegalovirus exposure and HLA in healthy donors. PCR primers comprised 60 Vbeta and 13 Jbeta primers. Repertoires were generated with immunoSEQ multiplex PCR, while TCRdb's copy carries only in-frame clones and drops some. The data hold 130,000 or so clones, with around 86% observed a single time. Sequencing input: PBMCs. The receptors stem from a woman aged 40 to 49 in good health and CMV-seronegative.

This chain links TRBV6-6 with TRBJ1-1, with a possible D match to TRBD1 (5 bases). The germline V and J ends were trimmed by 6 bases and 5 bases, with 19 bases remaining between them. This CDR3 is 15 amino acids long. Germline V lookup: CDR1 MNHNY, CDR2 SVGAGI (reference sequence). The CDR3 DNA reads TGTGCCAGCAGGTCTCCTGGGGGAGGGTATACTGAAGCTTTCTTT. It specifies CASRSPGGGYTEAFF.

As for this clone: A single base is all that separates this from a far larger clone, so a read error is likely. The rearrangement joins TRBV27 to TRBJ2-3; 7 bases line up with TRBD2. V trimming: 8 bases; J trimming: 0 bases; junction bases outside the gene matches: 2. Germline CDR1 MNHEY, CDR2 SMNVEV (reference sequence). This CDR3 is built from 13 residues. CDR3 nucleotide sequence: TGTGCCAGCGGTAGCGGGAGCACAGATACGCAGTATTTT. This codes for CASGSGSTDTQYF.

This chain links TRBV5-1 with TRBJ2-5, with 8 bases lining up with TRBD1. Germline V gene data show CDR1 as SGHRS and CDR2 as YFSETQ. The CDR3 runs to 15 residues. The trim removed 0 bases at V and 5 bases at J, leaving 6 bases unmatched. CDR3 sequence: CASSLGLTGDETQYF. CDR3 sequence (DNA): TGCGCCAGCAGCTTGGGCCTGACAGGGGATGAGACCCAGTACTTC.

The CDR3 sequence: CATSREQGVLRDTQYF. As DNA, the CDR3 is TGTGCCACCAGCAGAGAACAGGGGGTTTTAAGAGATACGCAGTATTTT. The V call is TRBV15, the J call TRBJ2-3, with 8 bases that match TRBD1. This CDR3 is 16 amino acids long. Trimming cost V 0 bases and J 5 bases; bases outside gene matches: 7. Germline V gene data show CDR1 as LNHNV and CDR2 as YYDKDF (reference sequence).

This clone was observed a handful of times. The V call is TRBV2, the J call TRBJ1-1; D is possibly TRBD1 (6 bases). V was trimmed by 1 base and J by 3 bases, leaving 9 bases between them. Germline V gene lookup returns CDR1 SNHLY and CDR2 FYNNEI. The CDR3 has 14 residues. This chain's CDR3 is CASSEGHRDTEAFF. As DNA, the CDR3 is TGTGCCAGCAGTGAAGGACACAGGGACACTGAAGCTTTCTTT.

This clone was found once. The genes are TRBV5-1 and TRBJ1-1; 8 bases fit TRBD1. V lost 2 bases and J lost 4; bases outside the gene matches: 7. The length of the CDR3 is 15 residues. Germline-derived CDR1 and CDR2 are SGHRS and YFSETQ. The CDR3 DNA follows: TGCGCCAGCAGCTTAATGGGACAGGAGGCCACTGAAGCTTTCTTT. Protein sequence: CASSLMGQEATEAFF.

The gene calls are TRBV5-4 and TRBJ2-1; a possible D gene is TRBD2 (6 bases). V gave up 4 bases and J gave up 5 bases, with 13 bases separating them. The V gene's germline CDR1 is SGHNT and CDR2 YYREEE (reference sequence). CDR3 length: 14 amino acids. As DNA, the CDR3 is TGTGCCAGCAGCGCGGGACCCCGAGACAATGAGCAGTTCTTC. This codes for CASSAGPRDNEQFF.

The chain recombines TRBV7-9 with TRBJ2-1, with 7 bases lining up with TRBD1. V lost 5 bases and J lost 3; bases outside the gene matches: 10. The CDR3 runs 16 residues. The germline CDR1 and CDR2 sequences are SEHNR and FQNEAQ (reference sequence). As DNA, the CDR3 is TGTGCCAGCAGCCCACAGGGGAGCGTACTCTACAATGAGCAGTTCTTC. It encodes CASSPQGSVLYNEQFF.

The chain links TRBV30 to TRBJ2-3; D possibly corresponds to TRBD2 (7 bases). Per germline, CDR1 GTSNPN and CDR2 SVGIG (reference sequence). The V and J ends lost 0 bases and 0 bases respectively, with 13 bases between them. This CDR3 is 16 amino acids long. The CDR3 DNA reads TGTGCCTGGAGTGTTGGGCGGGGGACAAGCACAGATACGCAGTATTTT. This sequence encodes CAWSVGRGTSTDTQYF.

The V call is TRBV5-1, the J call TRBJ2-7; TRBD2 aligns across 10 bases. Trimming cost V 4 bases and J 3 bases; bases outside gene matches: 4. The CDR3 spans 14 residues. Germline V gives CDR1 SGHRS, CDR2 YFSETQ. CDR3 residues: CASSPSGRGYEQYF. In DNA form, the CDR3 reads TGCGCCAGCAGCCCCAGCGGGAGGGGCTACGAGCAGTACTTC.

The chain couples TRBV6-1 to TRBJ2-1, with no clear D. The CDR3 extends over 13 amino acids. Trimming pared 4 bases from V and 7 bases from J, leaving 11 bases between. Germline V CDR1 and CDR2: MNHNS, SASEGT. The CDR3 loop reads CASSVKQNNEQFF. In DNA, the CDR3 is TGTGCCAGCAGTGTGAAACAGAATAATGAGCAGTTCTTC.

This clone was counted a few times. The genes are TRBV6-1 and TRBJ1-1, with no clear D. Germline lookup yields CDR1 MNHNS and CDR2 SASEGT. V lost 7 bases, J lost 2 bases, and 17 bases lay in between. The CDR3 has 15 residues. The CDR3 reads CASTSPRPANTEAFF. The CDR3 DNA reads as TGTGCCAGCACCTCTCCCAGGCCGGCAAACACTGAAGCTTTCTTT.

The chain joins TRBV18 to TRBJ1-2; a weak D match, TRBD1 (5 bases). The CDR3 covers 12 residues. Deletions cut 6 bases from V and 3 bases from J, with 8 bases between. CDR1 and CDR2 (germline): KGHSH, LQKENI. The CDR3 region is CASSPTDYGYTF. The CDR3 DNA sequence: TGTGCCAGCTCGCCGACAGACTATGGCTACACCTTC.

The genes are TRBV19 and TRBJ2-1; 12 nucleotides agree with TRBD2. There are 19 residues in the CDR3. The trim removed 3 bases at V and 2 bases at J, leaving 11 bases unmatched. Germline CDR1 and CDR2: LNHDA and SQIVND (reference sequence). The CDR3 coding sequence is TGTGCCAGTAGTATGGGGCCCCTGACTAGCGGGGGTCCCTACAATGAGCAGTTCTTC. It specifies CASSMGPLTSGGPYNEQFF.

The CDR3 spells CASSVKRRDRDPDTQYF. CDR3 coding DNA: TGCGCCAGCAGTGTTAAGCGGCGGGACAGGGACCCAGATACGCAGTATTTT. The chain uses TRBV10-2 and TRBJ2-3; 9 bases align to TRBD1. This CDR3 comprises 17 residues. The germline gives CDR1 WSHSY, CDR2 SAAADI. J lost 4 bases, V lost 4 bases, and 12 bases had no gene match.

V usage is TRBV19 and J usage is TRBJ1-5; D remains unclear. The V end lost 5 bases, the J end lost 0 bases, and 5 bases lay between the germline ends. The CDR3 sequence is 13 residues long. The germline V gene encodes CDR1 LNHDA and CDR2 SQIVND (reference sequence). The CDR3 DNA is TGTGCCAGTAGTCCCGTTAGCAATCAGCCCCAGCATTTT. This gives the protein CASSPVSNQPQHF.

This chain uses TRBV28 with TRBJ1-2; TRBD1 is a possible D gene (5 bases). V dropped 2 bases and J dropped 2 bases, with 12 bases sitting between them. CDR1 and CDR2 from the germline V gene are MDHEN and SYDVKM. The CDR3 spans 15 residues. DNA of the CDR3: TGTGCCAGCAGTTTAGGGGCAGGTCTCAACTATGGCTACACCTTC. Amino acids: CASSLGAGLNYGYTF.

V and J are TRBV5-1 and TRBJ2-2; TRBD2 agrees at 9 bases. The CDR3 is 15 amino acids. The trim removed 4 bases at V and 4 bases at J, leaving 5 bases unmatched. CDR1 and CDR2 from the germline V gene are SGHRS and YFSETQ. As DNA, the CDR3 is TGCGCCAGCAGCCCCGGGACTAGCAGCACCGGGGAGCTGTTTTTT. This encodes CASSPGTSSTGELFF.

The chain uses TRBV7-9 and TRBJ2-2; 9 bases fit TRBD2. Germline V CDR1 and CDR2: SEHNR, FQNEAQ (reference sequence). The CDR3 sequence is 16 residues long. Trimming took 5 bases from V and 6 from J; bases not matched to a gene: 10. CDR3 protein: CASSPDRSGGPGELFF. The CDR3 DNA reads as TGTGCCAGCAGCCCCGATAGGAGCGGGGGGCCCGGGGAGCTGTTTTTT.

V gene TRBV18 combines with J gene TRBJ1-2; D gene ambiguous. The CDR3 spans 14 residues. Looked up from germline, CDR1 is KGHSH and CDR2 is LQKENI. V lost 2 bases to trimming and J lost 2 bases, with 9 bases between them. The CDR3 coding sequence is TGTGCCAGCTCACCATCAGGCTGGAACTATGGCTACACCTTC. Residues: CASSPSGWNYGYTF.